The 18 T cell receptor beta chains presented below share a single source sample, sequenced in a study of read filtering for tumor transcriptome and immune sequencing. From approximately 430 ng of RNA, a library with molecular barcoded alpha/delta and beta/gamma adaptors was made. One entry per CDR3 protein, called by TCRdb with MiXCR from the reads. The repertoire holds over 25,000 distinct CDR3 sequences, 14% seen once, with roughly two fifths in the top ten. Sequenced material: a population of CD138-negative cells sorted from bone marrow. These receptors all stem from a donor older than 35 with multiple myeloma.

In this sample, this clonotype turned up many times. The V call is TRBV10-3, the J call TRBJ2-1; D not certain. V dropped 8 bases and J dropped 5 bases, with 7 bases sitting between them. From germline, CDR1 is ENHRY and CDR2 SYGVKD. The CDR3 is made up of 11 amino acids. CDR3 region: CAIGQNNEQFF. The CDR3 DNA is TGTGCCATCGGCCAGAACAATGAGCAGTTCTTC.

This clonotype showed up many times. The chain carries TRBV12-3 or TRBV12-4 and TRBJ2-3, with TRBD2 matching over 12 bases. The length of the CDR3 is 16 residues. V gave up 6 bases and J gave up 2 bases; unmatched junction bases: 6. This CDR3 is CASRLGLAGSTDTQYF. The CDR3 coding sequence is TGTGCCAGCAGGCTCGGACTAGCGGGATCCACAGATACGCAGTATTTT.

V is TRBV7-6 and J is TRBJ2-5; 9 nucleotides agree with TRBD2. The CDR3 is 15 amino acids. Trimming at V came to 3 bases and at J to 1 base, leaving 3 bases not matched to a gene. Germline loops: CDR1 SGHVS, CDR2 FNYEAQ. The CDR3 here is CASSLSGRPQETQYF. CDR3 nucleotides: TGTGCCAGCAGCTTGAGCGGGAGGCCCCAAGAGACCCAGTACTTC. Full variable domain (remainder filled in from reference TRBV7-6 and TRBJ2-5): GAGVSQSPRYKVTKRGQDVALRCDPISGHVSLYWYRQALGQGPEFLTYFNYEAQQDKSGLPNDRFSAERPEGSISTLTIQRTEQRDSAMYRCASSLSGRPQETQYFGPGTRLLVL.

This clonotype was found many times. The gene calls are TRBV11-2 and TRBJ2-3; 9 nucleotides agree with TRBD2. Per the germline V gene, CDR1 is SGHAT and CDR2 is FQNNGV. There are 16 residues in the CDR3. V lost 4 bases to trimming and J lost 0 bases; unmatched junction nucleotides: 5. CDR3 in amino acids: CASSWSSGKSTDTQYF. The CDR3 DNA reads as TGTGCCAGCAGCTGGTCTAGCGGGAAGAGCACAGATACGCAGTATTTT.

At least ten counts were recorded for this clonotype. The chain recombines TRBV5-1 with TRBJ2-2; D not certain. The CDR3 contains 18 residues. Per germline, CDR1 SGHRS and CDR2 YFSETQ. The V end lost 0 bases, the J end lost 4 bases, and 19 bases lay between the germline ends. CDR3: CASSLAGTGDGVTGELFF. The DNA for the CDR3 is TGCGCCAGCAGCTTGGCAGGTACCGGAGACGGAGTCACCGGGGAGCTGTTTTTT.

Notes on this clonotype: One end of the junction varies from germline; a read error may be responsible. The rearrangement links TRBV7-9 to TRBJ2-5; TRBD2 matches at 9 bases. The CDR3 runs 17 residues. From germline, CDR1 is SEHNR and CDR2 FQNEAQ (reference sequence). CDR3 loop: CASTPSRREGLQETQCF. In DNA form, the CDR3 reads TGTGCCAGCACCCCCTCCCGGCGGGAGGGCCTACAAGAGACCCAGTGCTTC.

This clonotype was counted many times. J is TRBJ1-5 and V is TRBV3-1, with D uncertain. Germline CDR1 and CDR2: LGHDT and YNNKEL (reference sequence). This CDR3 is 13 amino acids long. V shed 2 bases and J shed 6 bases, with 8 bases lying between them. CDR3 coding DNA: TGTGCCAGCAGCCAATGGCCTGGTCAGCCCCAGCATTTT. Translated, it gives CASSQWPGQPQHF.

This clonotype was picked up many times. The rearrangement joins TRBV9 to TRBJ2-1; perhaps TRBD2 as D (6 bases). Germline CDR1 reads SGDLS; CDR2 reads YYNGEE. V gave up 0 bases and J gave up 6 bases, with 13 bases separating them. The CDR3 extends over 15 amino acids. CDR3 protein: CASSVGQGGVNEQFF. CDR3 coding DNA: TGTGCCAGCAGCGTAGGGCAGGGAGGAGTCAATGAGCAGTTCTTC.

On this clonotype itself: At one boundary the junction diverges from the germline segment, which might be a read error. The chain carries TRBV29-1 and TRBJ2-3, with 12 positions matching TRBD2. Looked up from germline, CDR1 is SQVTM and CDR2 is ANQGSEA. The length of the CDR3 is 14 residues. CDR3 amino acids: CSVGRLAGAYTPYF. Written as DNA, the CDR3 is TGCAGCGTGGGGAGACTAGCGGGAGCTTATACGCCGTATTTT.

The sample holds many counts of this clonotype. The chain carries TRBV5-1 and TRBJ2-1; D is uncertain. The germline V and J ends were trimmed by 3 bases and 4 bases, with 2 bases remaining between them. The germline V gene encodes CDR1 SGHRS and CDR2 YFSETQ. CDR3 length: 11 amino acids. The CDR3 DNA sequence: TGCGCCAGCAGCTGGTACAATGAGCAGTTCTTC. Translating gives CASSWYNEQFF.

This clonotype was seen many times. The chain links TRBV28 to TRBJ1-5, with 7 bases matching TRBD1. The germline V gene encodes CDR1 MDHEN and CDR2 SYDVKM. Trimming at V came to 10 bases and at J to 7 bases, leaving 13 bases not matched to a gene. There are 14 residues in the CDR3. This chain's CDR3 is CATQQGRGRQPQHF. DNA of the CDR3: TGTGCCACCCAACAGGGGCGAGGAAGGCAGCCCCAGCATTTT.

This clonotype was seen many times. The chain is built from TRBV11-3 and TRBJ1-1; D remains ambiguous. Trimming cost V 5 bases and J 2 bases, with 15 bases left between them. CDR3 length: 15 amino acids. Per germline, CDR1 SGHNT and CDR2 YENEEA. The CDR3 nucleotides read TGTGCCAGCAGCCCGATGAACTCTTTTAACACTGAAGCTTTCTTT. This encodes CASSPMNSFNTEAFF. Full variable domain (rest looked up from reference TRBV11-3 and TRBJ1-1): EAGVVQSPRYKIIEKKQPVAFWCNPISGHNTLYWYLQNLGQGPELLIRYENEEAVDDSQLPKDRFSAERLKGVDSTLKIQPAELGDSAVYLCASSPMNSFNTEAFFGQGTRLTVV.

This clonotype was found many times. The rearrangement joins TRBV30 to TRBJ1-1, with 7 bases fitting TRBD1. This CDR3 region has 13 residues. The V segment lost 0 bases and the J segment 8 bases; nucleotides outside the gene matches: 6. Germline CDR1 and CDR2: GTSNPN and SVGIG (reference sequence). In nucleotides, the CDR3 is TGTGCCTGGAGTGTACGAGGGGGCGCAGAAGCTTTCTTT. It is translated as CAWSVRGGAEAFF.

About this clonotype itself: A far larger clone is just one base off, so this is likely a read error. The V gene is TRBV5-1, the J gene TRBJ2-1; D may correspond to TRBD1 or TRBD2 (5 bases each). CDR3 length: 13 amino acids. Germline values: CDR1 SGHRS, CDR2 YFSETQ. This chain's CDR3 is CASSWDVYNEQFF. CDR3 DNA sequence: TGTGCCAGCAGCTGGGACGTTTACAATGAGCAGTTCTTC.

This clonotype was seen at least ten times. The V gene is TRBV5-1, the J gene TRBJ2-7; no firm D call. The CDR3 totals 14 residues. Germline V gene sequence: CDR1 SGHRS, CDR2 YFSETQ. V lost 0 bases and J lost 0, with 7 bases in between. The CDR3 here is CASSLEPSSYEQYF. The CDR3 nucleotides are TGCGCCAGCAGCTTGGAACCCAGCTCCTACGAGCAGTACTTC.

The sample holds many counts of this clonotype. This rearrangement joins TRBV7-8 to TRBJ1-5; TRBD1 aligns across 9 bases. CDR1 is SGHVS, CDR2 FQNEAQ, per germline. J gave up 2 bases and V 0 bases, and 2 bases lay outside the gene matches. CDR3 length: 16 amino acids. CDR3: CASSLARTGGNQPQHF. CDR3 bases: TGTGCCAGCAGCTTAGCCAGGACAGGGGGCAATCAGCCCCAGCATTTT.

Ten or more counts support this clonotype. The gene calls are TRBV11-2 and TRBJ2-3; no definite D call. V dropped 5 bases and J dropped 1 base, with 10 bases sitting between them. Germline CDR1 and CDR2: SGHAT and FQNNGV. There are 14 residues in the CDR3. The CDR3 coding sequence is TGTGCCAGCAGCCAAGAGTGGGGCACAGATACGCAGTATTTT. The encoded protein is CASSQEWGTDTQYF.

The table lists this clonotype with many counts. V gene TRBV3-1 combines with J gene TRBJ2-6; D might be TRBD1 (5 bases). This CDR3 spans 17 amino acids. Germline loops: CDR1 LGHDT, CDR2 YNNKEL (reference sequence). The V end was cut by 4 bases, the J end by 4 bases, with 17 bases between. CDR3: CASSRYDRSPGANVLTF. CDR3 DNA sequence: TGTGCCAGCAGCCGATATGACAGAAGCCCCGGGGCCAACGTCCTGACTTTC.